This entry lists 12 T cell receptor beta chains sequenced from one sample in a study of T-cell reconstitution after alpha-beta-depleted transplantation in children. Unique molecular identifiers were incorporated into the prepared TCRbeta library. TCRdb called the PCR reads again in MiXCR, with one record for every CDR3 protein. Here the sample spans 250,000 to 300,000 distinct CDR3 sequences, under 14% being singletons. The sequences come from peripheral blood, collected 180 days after TCRalphabeta/CD19-depleted stem cell transplant. The receptor set was obtained from a male patient aged 2-9 years who had a stem cell transplant for chronic granulomatous disease, so the T cells may come from the graft donor.

To note about this clonotype: A much bigger clone sits one base away, suggesting this may be a read error. This chain joins TRBV3-1 and TRBJ2-3; D is perhaps TRBD2 (5 bases). The CDR3 extends over 20 amino acids. Germline V lookup: CDR1 LGHDT, CDR2 YNNKEL (reference sequence). The DNA for the CDR3 is TGTGCCACCAGCCAAGAAGGTTTGGTTTGGGGAGTTTTCGGCACAGATACGCAGTATTTT. This sequence encodes CATSQEGLVWGVFGTDTQYF.

The CDR3 sequence is CASSLPRGEGVNEQFF. The CDR3 DNA reads as TGTGCCAGCAGTCTCCCCAGGGGGGAAGGGGTCAATGAGCAGTTCTTC. V and J are TRBV5-4 and TRBJ2-1; possible D gene TRBD1, 7 bases. The germline V gene encodes CDR1 SGHNT and CDR2 YYREEE (reference sequence). With 5 bases removed from V and 6 bases from J, the gap between germline ends came to 21 bases. The CDR3 contains 16 residues.

J is TRBJ2-1 and V is TRBV19, with D perhaps TRBD2 (6 bases). This CDR3 is built from 12 residues. Germline V gene sequence: CDR1 LNHDA, CDR2 SQIVND (reference sequence). The V gene lost 8 bases and the J gene lost 6 bases, with 11 bases spanning the gap. The CDR3 bases are TGTGCCAGTCGGGGACTGGGCAATGAGCAGTTCTTC. The encoded protein is CASRGLGNEQFF.

This clonotype has ten or more counts. The chain couples TRBV7-9 to TRBJ2-2, with 10 bases identical to TRBD1. The CDR3 is 13 amino acids. With V trimmed by 9 bases and J by 4 bases, 2 bases remained unmatched. Germline CDR1 is SEHNR and CDR2 is FQNEAQ (reference sequence). CDR3 DNA: TGTGCCAGGGACAGGGGGACCACCGGGGAGCTGTTTTTT. This translates into CARDRGTTGELFF. Looking up the rest from reference TRBV7-9 and TRBJ2-2 gives the full variable domain: DTGVSQNPRHKITKRGQNVTFRCDPISEHNRLYWYRQTLGQGPEFLTYFQNEAQLEKSRLLSDRFSAERPKGSFSTLEIQRTEQGDSAMYLCARDRGTTGELFFGEGSRLTVL.

This clonotype was observed many times. This chain links TRBV6-5 with TRBJ2-7; D could derive from TRBD1 or TRBD2 (5 bases each). The CDR3 totals 12 residues. Germline V gives CDR1 MNHEY, CDR2 SVGAGI. The V end lost 8 bases, the J end lost 2 bases, and 10 bases lay between the germline ends. The CDR3, as DNA: TGTGCCAGCGGGGGTCTAACCTACGAGCAGTACTTC. It yields the protein CASGGLTYEQYF.

Ten or more counts support this clonotype. This sequence joins TRBV29-1 and TRBJ1-1; D is uncertain. CDR1 is SQVTM and CDR2 is ANQGSEA in the germline V gene. The CDR3 spans 14 residues. Trimming shortened V by 1 base and J by 5 bases, and 14 bases separated the two germline ends. CDR3: CSVEVRLSDTEAFF. Written as DNA, the CDR3 is TGCAGCGTTGAAGTTCGGCTTTCGGATACTGAAGCTTTCTTT.

The sample holds many counts of this clonotype. The rearrangement joins TRBV4-2 to TRBJ2-2; the D gene could be TRBD1 or TRBD2 (5 bases each). The CDR3 totals 15 residues. CDR1 is LGHNA and CDR2 is YNFKEQ in the germline V gene. Trimming removed 0 bases from V and 2 bases from J, with 7 bases in between. CDR3 residues: CASSQDRDNTGELFF. CDR3 coding DNA: TGTGCCAGCAGCCAAGATCGGGACAACACCGGGGAGCTGTTTTTT.

This clonotype was found many times. The chain is built from TRBV9 and TRBJ2-7; 7 bases match TRBD2. From germline, CDR1 is SGDLS and CDR2 YYNGEE. This CDR3 has 15 amino acids. The junction had 7 bases not matched to a gene; V was cut back by 3 bases and J by 1 base. CDR3 region: CASSAYWGGSYEQYF. The CDR3, as DNA: TGTGCCAGCAGCGCATACTGGGGGGGGTCCTACGAGCAGTACTTC.

This clonotype occurred many times. The gene calls are TRBV6-5 and TRBJ1-1; TRBD1 might be the D (5 bases). The germline V and J ends were trimmed by 2 bases and 4 bases, with 11 bases remaining between them. The CDR3 consists of 14 residues. Germline V CDR1 and CDR2: MNHEY, SVGAGI. CDR3: CASSYGTPGTEAFF. For the CDR3, the DNA is TGTGCCAGCAGTTACGGGACCCCGGGCACTGAAGCTTTCTTT.

The chain couples TRBV7-2 to TRBJ2-7; possibly TRBD2 for D (6 bases). Germline CDR1 and CDR2: SGHTA and FQGNSA. V was clipped by 2 bases and J by 5 bases, with 13 bases between them. The CDR3 is 14 residues long. CDR3 loop: CASSLSMSGDEQYF. CDR3 DNA: TGTGCCAGCAGCTTATCCATGTCGGGGGACGAGCAGTACTTC.

To note about this clonotype: A read error is possible here, since a much larger clone lies one base away. The gene calls are TRBV29-1 and TRBJ2-7; TRBD2 matches at 9 bases. CDR1 is SQVTM, CDR2 ANQGSEA, per germline. V lost 3 bases and J lost 4; bases outside the gene matches: 4. This CDR3 comprises 13 residues. The CDR3 region has the DNA TGCAGCGTTGAGGCTAGCGGGATGTACGAGCAGTACTTC. This sequence encodes CSVEASGMYEQYF.

This clonotype has only a few counts. The chain recombines TRBV7-3 with TRBJ2-1; 13 nucleotides match TRBD2. V trimming: 5 bases; J trimming: 7 bases; junction bases outside the gene matches: 8. The germline V gene has CDR1 SGHTA and CDR2 FQGTGA. This CDR3 is built from 16 residues. Here the CDR3 reads CASSKRTSGRINEQFF. The CDR3 DNA sequence: TGTGCCAGCAGCAAAAGGACTAGCGGGAGAATAAATGAGCAGTTCTTC.